The 5 T cell receptor beta chains given below trace back to one sample, sequenced in a study of T cell responses to AZD1222 COVID-19 vaccine. TCRdb keeps only in-frame clones here, not all; method: immunoSEQ multiplex PCR. This sample has about 160,000 clones, with 80% to 95% found just once. Material: peripheral blood, obtained on day 0 of AZD1222 vaccination. The origin of the receptors is an adult in good health.

This chain connects TRBV28 to TRBJ2-3; 10 bases are shared with TRBD2. Germline V lookup: CDR1 MDHEN, CDR2 SYDVKM. This CDR3 comprises 15 residues. The V and J ends lost 9 bases and 2 bases, in that order; junction bases with no gene match: 8. This CDR3 is CASPASGRDTDTQYF. The CDR3 DNA reads as TGTGCCAGTCCGGCAAGCGGGAGGGACACAGATACGCAGTATTTT.

The chain combines TRBV5-1 with TRBJ1-4; 7 positions match TRBD1. Germline CDR1 SGHRS, CDR2 YFSETQ. J lost 0 bases, V lost 4 bases, and 3 bases had no gene match. This CDR3 spans 15 amino acids. In DNA form, the CDR3 reads TGCGCCAGCAGCCGAGGGACAGCAACTAATGAAAAACTGTTTTTT. Translating it yields CASSRGTATNEKLFF.

The chain recombines TRBV6-1 with TRBJ2-6; D remains ambiguous. Trimming removed 1 base from V and 4 bases from J, with 11 bases in between. The germline gives CDR1 MNHNS, CDR2 SASEGT. CDR3 size: 16 residues. The chain's CDR3 is CASSEGFGVGANVLTF. CDR3 in DNA: TGTGCCAGCAGTGAAGGGTTTGGGGTCGGGGCCAACGTCCTGACTTTC.

This chain links TRBV6-2 or TRBV6-3 with TRBJ2-1; D gene ambiguous. The CDR3 runs 11 residues. V dropped 6 bases and J dropped 3 bases, with 3 bases sitting between them. Looked up from germline, CDR1 is MNHEY and CDR2 is SVGEGT. The CDR3 protein is CASSNYNEQFF. The CDR3 bases are TGTGCCAGCAGCAACTACAATGAGCAGTTCTTC.

The V gene is TRBV3-1 (or the pseudogene TRBV3-2), the J gene TRBJ2-3; 8 positions match TRBD1. The CDR3 has 16 residues. V was clipped by 6 bases and J by 2 bases; unmatched bases: 10. Germline V gives CDR1 LGHDT, CDR2 YNNKEL (reference sequence). In DNA, the CDR3 is TGTGCCAGCAGTTTGACAGGGGTGATTTCCACAGATACGCAGTATTTT. The encoded protein is CASSLTGVISTDTQYF.